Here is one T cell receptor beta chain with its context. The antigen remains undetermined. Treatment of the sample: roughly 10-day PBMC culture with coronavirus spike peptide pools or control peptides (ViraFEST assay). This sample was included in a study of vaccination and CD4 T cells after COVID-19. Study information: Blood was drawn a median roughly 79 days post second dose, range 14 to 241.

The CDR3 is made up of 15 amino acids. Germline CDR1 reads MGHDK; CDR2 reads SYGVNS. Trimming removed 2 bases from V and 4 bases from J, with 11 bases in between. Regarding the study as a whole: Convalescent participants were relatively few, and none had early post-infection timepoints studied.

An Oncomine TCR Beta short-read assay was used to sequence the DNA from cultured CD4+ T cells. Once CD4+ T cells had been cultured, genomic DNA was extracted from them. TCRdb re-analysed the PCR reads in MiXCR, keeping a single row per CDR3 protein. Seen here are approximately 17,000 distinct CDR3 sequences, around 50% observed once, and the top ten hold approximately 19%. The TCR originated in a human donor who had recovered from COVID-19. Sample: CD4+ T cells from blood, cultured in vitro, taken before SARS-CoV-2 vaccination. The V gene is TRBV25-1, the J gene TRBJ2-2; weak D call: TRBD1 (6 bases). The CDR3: CASSEGGVSTGELFF. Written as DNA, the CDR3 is TGTGCCAGCAGTGAAGGGGGCGTGAGCACCGGGGAGCTGTTTTTT.